This is a list of T cell receptor beta chains from one sample in a study of cytomegalovirus exposure and HLA in healthy donors. Some clones are missing from TCRdb's copy, which holds only in-frame ones; the method was immunoSEQ multiplex PCR. The sample consists of over 140,000 clones, approximately 80% of them appearing once. Material: PBMCs. The source of these receptors is a man in his fifties in good health and CMV-seronegative. Both conserved end residues are part of each CDR3. Fields, in order: D gene, V gene, J gene, clone size, CDR3 protein, CDR3 DNA. A D gene is named only where the DNA matches it firmly. Not every row has a clone size; where given, it reads once, few, many or a size class.

>TRBD2|TRBV13|TRBJ2-7|.
CASSLAPASGSTYEQYF
TGTGCCAGCAGCTTAGCCCCCGCCAGCGGGAGTACGTACGAGCAGTACTTC
>.|TRBV7-2|TRBJ2-6|.
CASSFRMRSVGANVLTF
TGTGCCAGCAGCTTTCGTATGCGATCTGTAGGGGCCAACGTCCTGACTTTC
>TRBD2|TRBV5-4|TRBJ2-1|.
CASSPGGEALSEQFF
TGTGCCAGCAGCCCGGGGGGTGAAGCACTAAGTGAGCAGTTCTTC
>TRBD2|TRBV9|TRBJ2-1|.
CASSAGTSPYNEQFF
TGTGCCAGCAGCGCAGGGACTAGTCCTTACAATGAGCAGTTCTTC
>TRBD2|TRBV7-3|TRBJ2-3|.
CASSLNPGGLTDTQYF
TGTGCCAGCAGCTTAAATCCGGGGGGGCTTACAGATACGCAGTATTTT
>.|TRBV5-4|TRBJ1-1|few
CASSRPGTEAFF
TGTGCCAGCAGCCGGCCCGGGACTGAAGCTTTCTTT
>.|TRBV19|TRBJ2-1|.
CASSYDNEQFF
TGTGCCAGTAGTTATGACAATGAGCAGTTCTTC
>TRBD1|TRBV2|TRBJ2-5|.
CASSEQGAIPGETQYF
TGTGCCAGCAGTGAGCAGGGGGCCATTCCAGGAGAGACCCAGTACTTC
>.|TRBV6-1|TRBJ2-1|.
CASTSQDSYNEQFF
TGTGCCAGCACCAGCCAGGACTCCTACAATGAGCAGTTCTTC
>TRBD1|TRBV7-9|TRBJ2-1|.
CASSFPGQAYNEQFF
TGTGCCAGCAGCTTTCCGGGACAGGCCTACAATGAGCAGTTCTTC
>TRBD2|TRBV27|TRBJ2-1|.
CASSISGETYNEQFF
TGTGCCAGCAGTATTAGCGGGGAGACCTACAATGAGCAGTTCTTC
>.|TRBV2|TRBJ1-5|.
CASSGGGSNQPQHF
TGTGCCAGCAGTGGAGGTGGTAGCAATCAGCCCCAGCATTTT
>.|TRBV6-5|TRBJ1-2|.
CASRQGSYGYTF
TGTGCCAGCAGACAGGGATCCTATGGCTACACCTTC
>.|TRBV4-1|TRBJ1-2|.
CASSQVEGSTDYGYTF
TGCGCCAGCAGCCAAGTGGAGGGGAGTACGGACTATGGCTACACCTTC
>TRBD1|TRBV25-1|TRBJ1-6|.
CASSVKTGNSPLHF
TGTGCCAGCAGTGTAAAGACAGGGAATTCACCCCTCCACTTT
>TRBD2|TRBV11-2|TRBJ2-2|.
CASSRSPSGAGELFF
TGTGCCAGCAGCCGTTCCCCAAGCGGGGCCGGGGAGCTGTTTTTT
>.|TRBV21-1|TRBJ2-1|.
CASSKLGQGNGYQQFF
TGTGCCAGCAGCAAACTGGGACAGGGGAATGGGTATCAGCAGTTCTTC
>TRBD2|TRBV28|TRBJ2-3|once
CASSLTPAGARTDTQYF
TGTGCCAGCAGTTTAACCCCAGCGGGGGCCCGCACAGATACGCAGTATTTT
>TRBD1|TRBV2|TRBJ1-2|once
CASSERGLSYGYTF
TGTGCCAGCAGTGAAAGGGGGCTAAGCTATGGCTACACCTTC
>TRBD2|TRBV5-6|TRBJ2-7|.
CASSLLGTTLPYEQYF
TGTGCCAGCAGCCTACTAGGGACTACCCTGCCCTACGAGCAGTACTTC
>TRBD2|TRBV7-9|TRBJ2-7|once
CASSAPSGTNREQYF
TGTGCCAGCAGCGCACCGTCCGGGACTAACCGGGAGCAGTACTTC
>TRBD2|TRBV7-9|TRBJ2-1|.
CASSLAGGPYNEQFF
TGTGCCAGCAGCTTAGCGGGAGGGCCCTACAATGAGCAGTTCTTC
>.|TRBV2|TRBJ2-7|.
CASNTSARYEQYF
TGTGCCAGCAACACATCGGCGAGGTACGAGCAGTACTTC
>TRBD1|TRBV19|TRBJ2-1|.
CATLMGQGADNEQFF
TGTGCCACCTTAATGGGACAGGGGGCGGACAATGAGCAGTTCTTC
>TRBD1|TRBV19|TRBJ1-2|.
CASSIDGRDRVNYGYTF
TGTGCCAGTAGTATAGATGGCCGGGACAGGGTTAATTATGGCTACACCTTC
>TRBD1|TRBV5-1|TRBJ1-2|.
CASSPWTGGASLYGYTF
TGCGCCAGCAGCCCCTGGACAGGGGGCGCTTCCCTTTATGGCTACACCTTC
>TRBD1|TRBV6-5|TRBJ2-3|.
CASSYSGTGTDTQYF
TGTGCCAGCAGTTACTCCGGGACAGGGACAGATACGCAGTATTTT
>TRBD2|TRBV15|TRBJ2-1|.
CATSRYRGREGTRTGYEQFF
TGTGCCACCAGCAGATACCGGGGCAGGGAAGGGACTAGGACGGGGTATGAGCAGTTCTTC
>.|TRBV2|TRBJ2-2|.
CASRFRLQANTGELFF
TGTGCCAGCAGATTCCGACTACAAGCGAACACCGGGGAGCTGTTTTTT
>.|TRBV7-9|TRBJ2-7|.
CASSPPRQNTGEQYF
TGTGCCAGCAGCCCACCTCGACAGAATACGGGCGAGCAGTACTTC
>TRBD1|TRBV27|TRBJ2-7|.
CASSITGQGAYEQYF
TGTGCCAGCAGTATCACGGGACAGGGGGCCTACGAGCAGTACTTC
>.|TRBV5-1|TRBJ1-2|.
CASSLSGRRVSPNYGYTF
TGCGCCAGCAGCTTGAGCGGGCGTAGAGTGTCCCCTAACTATGGCTACACCTTC
>.|TRBV2|TRBJ1-2|.
CASSRDLANYGYTF
TGTGCCAGCAGCAGGGACTTAGCTAACTATGGCTACACCTTC
>TRBD1|TRBV27|TRBJ2-7|few
CASSPQGPSTYEQYF
TGTGCCAGCAGTCCACAGGGGCCTTCCACCTACGAGCAGTACTTC
>.|TRBV6-6|TRBJ1-1|.
CASTSPTPRQTEAFF
TGTGCCAGCACGTCCCCGACCCCCAGACAGACTGAAGCTTTCTTT
>.|TRBV13|TRBJ1-5|.
CASSLGGSQPQHF
TGTGCCAGCAGCTTAGGAGGGAGTCAGCCCCAGCATTTT
>.|TRBV4-2|TRBJ1-5|once
CASSQGGSGDQPQHF
TGTGCCAGCAGCCAAGGGGGGAGCGGGGATCAGCCCCAGCATTTT
>.|TRBV6-4|TRBJ2-2|.
CASSAGQINTGELFF
TGTGCCAGCAGTGCAGGCCAAATCAACACCGGGGAGCTGTTTTTT
>.|TRBV2|TRBJ1-2|.
CASRDRTGNYGYTF
TGTGCCAGCAGAGACCGGACGGGGAACTATGGCTACACCTTC
>.|TRBV27|TRBJ2-7|.
CTSSLRAAYEQYF
TGTACCAGCAGTTTGAGGGCGGCCTACGAGCAGTACTTC
>.|TRBV5-1|TRBJ1-2|.
CASSLVPGSTGPYGYTF
TGCGCCAGCAGCTTGGTCCCAGGGTCGACAGGCCCCTATGGCTACACCTTC
>.|TRBV5-8|TRBJ1-1|few
CAPPSVRTEAFF
TGTGCGCCACCCAGCGTTCGGACTGAAGCTTTCTTT
>.|TRBV28|TRBJ1-3|.
CASSGYSSGNTIYF
TGTGCCAGCAGTGGCTACAGTTCAGGAAACACCATATATTTT
>TRBD1|TRBV5-1|TRBJ1-2|.
CASSLGDRVHYGYTF
TGCGCCAGCAGCTTGGGGGACAGGGTTCACTATGGCTACACCTTC
>TRBD2|TRBV9|TRBJ2-2|.
CASSAGLAYTGELFF
TGTGCCAGCAGCGCGGGACTAGCCTACACCGGGGAGCTGTTTTTT
>.|TRBV9|TRBJ1-1|.
CASSPRMSTEAFF
TGTGCCAGCAGCCCCCGTATGAGCACTGAAGCTTTCTTT
>TRBD1|TRBV5-4|TRBJ1-1|.
CASSLKWTGGGGGTEAFF
TGTGCCAGCAGCCTGAAATGGACAGGGGGCGGAGGAGGCACTGAAGCTTTCTTT
>.|TRBV6-1|TRBJ1-1|once
CASSEREVTEAFF
TGTGCCAGCAGTGAACGGGAAGTCACTGAAGCTTTCTTT
>TRBD1|TRBV6-5|TRBJ2-7|.
CASSTRQGYEQYF
TGTGCCAGCAGCACCAGACAGGGCTACGAGCAGTACTTC
>.|TRBV2|TRBJ1-5|.
CASSEGGGNQPQHF
TGTGCCAGCAGTGAAGGGGGAGGCAATCAGCCCCAGCATTTT
>.|TRBV7-8|TRBJ1-1|.
CASSPPSVGGTEAFF
TGTGCCAGCAGCCCCCCGTCGGTGGGGGGGACTGAAGCTTTCTTT
>TRBD1|TRBV30|TRBJ1-2|.
CAWEDRVGYTF
TGTGCCTGGGAAGACAGGGTTGGCTACACCTTC
>TRBD2|TRBV29-1|TRBJ2-3|.
CSVLLAGITDTQYF
TGCAGCGTTCTACTAGCGGGGATAACAGATACGCAGTATTTT
>.|TRBV19|TRBJ2-3|.
CASSIPRGATDTQYF
TGTGCCAGTAGTATCCCCAGGGGGGCCACAGATACGCAGTATTTT
>TRBD2|TRBV5-1|TRBJ2-3|.
CASSSGLAGPDTQYF
TGCGCCAGCAGCTCAGGACTAGCGGGACCAGATACGCAGTATTTT